The 7 T cell receptor delta chains below come from one sample, sequenced in a study of γδ T cells in repeated Plasmodium falciparum infection. Flow sorting of PBMC yielded separate Vgamma9/Vdelta2+ and Vdelta2-negative gammadelta T cell populations for bulk repertoire analysis. TCRdb called clones anew from the multiplex PCR reads with CATT. The table has tens of thousands of delta-chain clones, 1.9% seen once. The sequenced sample was gamma-delta T cells from blood. The source is a pool of human donors (malaria-infected and uninfected, not separated).

In its sample, this clone was seen a few times. For this DNA, TCRdb reports the protein of a much larger clone, which diverges at residue 3, most likely from a read error; the protein presented here is translated directly from the DNA. The chain employs TRDV3 and TRDJ1, with 10 nucleotides matching TRDD3. The CDR3 loop spans 14 amino acids. V shed 5 bases, J shed 0 bases, and the junction held 6 bases outside the gene matches. Germline V gives CDR1 TVYSNPD, CDR2 GDNSRS (reference sequence). CDR3 nucleotide sequence: TGTGCCCCCTGGGGGATAAGTTACACCGATAAACTCATCTTT. Its protein is CAPWGISYTDKLIF. Using reference TRDV3 and TRDJ1 for the parts outside the CDR3, the full variable domain is CDKVTQSSPDQTVASGSEVVLLCTYDTVYSNPDLFWYRIRPDYSFQFVFYGDNSRSEGADFTQGRFSVKHILTQKAFHLVISPVRTEDSATYYCAPWGISYTDKLIFGKGTRVTVEP.

Points on this clone: The TCRdb protein, from a much larger clone, departs from this DNA's translation at residue 13, likely by read error; the protein shown derives from the DNA. This chain uses TRDV1 with TRDJ1; 9 bases match TRDD3. The J gene is absent in TCRdb and was assigned here via DNA matching to germline. Trimming cost V 3 bases and J 4 bases; bases outside gene matches: 33. The germline gives CDR1 TSWWSYY, CDR2 QGS. The CDR3 consists of 24 residues. Here the CDR3 reads CALGDNVERPRGTSRGIQCDKLIF. DNA for the CDR3: TGTGCTCTTGGGGATAATGTCGAACGTCCGCGGGGGACATCCCGGGGGATACAGTGCGATAAACTCATCTTT.

This clone appeared many times. TCRdb's protein for this DNA is that of a much larger clone and differs from the translation at residue 18, likely a read error; the protein shown is the DNA translation. The V gene corresponds to TRDV1; no J gene was called; the table assigns TRDD3, which was not confirmed against the DNA. There are 20 residues in the CDR3. CDR1 is TSWWSYY, CDR2 QGS, per germline. The CDR3: CALGETYRPAWTFRPDKPIF. DNA for the CDR3: TGTGCTCTTGGGGAAACCTACAGGCCGGCTTGGACATTCCGCCCCGATAAACCCATCTTT.

As to this clone: The protein held in TCRdb is that of a much larger clone and does not match this DNA's translation at residue 4, likely because of a read error; the protein shown is translated from the DNA. The genes are TRDV2 and TRDJ1, with 9 bases aligning to TRDD3. No J gene was available from TCRdb, and it was assigned here by a germline match of the DNA. The J segment lost 0 bases and the V segment lost 5 bases, leaving 15 bases of the junction unmatched. CDR3 size: 18 residues. The germline V gene encodes CDR1 GEAIGNYY and CDR2 EKD. CDR3 sequence (DNA): TGTGCCTGTGGCACAATTACACTGGGGATACGGTACACCGATAAACTCATCTTT. Protein product: CACGTITLGIRYTDKLIF.

This clone was observed a handful of times. TCRdb has a much larger clone's protein, which differs at residue 7 from the translation of this DNA, likely because of a read error; what is shown is the protein translated from the DNA. J is TRDJ1 and V is TRDV3; maybe TRDD3 (6 bases). The J gene, left out of TCRdb, was set here by checking the DNA against germline. This CDR3 comprises 15 residues. Germline V gene data show CDR1 as TVYSNPD and CDR2 as GDNSRS (reference sequence). The V end lost 2 bases, the J end lost 0 bases, and 16 bases lay between the germline ends. The DNA for the CDR3 is TGTGCCTTTTACCTGGGGACACTCAACACCGATAAACTCATCTTT. Translated: CAFYLGTLNTDKLIF.

Note on this clone: TCRdb's protein, taken from a much larger clone, differs from this DNA's translation at residue 12, likely owing to a read error; the protein displayed comes from the DNA. This rearrangement joins TRAV14/DV4 to TRDJ1, with 10 bases fitting TRDD3. The J gene, missing from TCRdb, was assigned here through DNA to germline matching. The CDR3 runs to 17 residues. CDR1 and CDR2 from the germline V gene are TSDPSYG and QGSYDQQN (reference sequence). The junction had 15 bases not matched to a gene; V was cut back by 6 bases and J by 5 bases. The CDR3: CAMSTLRNWGIADKLIF. Here the CDR3 DNA reads TGTGCAATGAGTACTCTACGTAACTGGGGGATCGCAGATAAACTCATCTTT.

This clone was counted ten times or more. TCRdb attributes to this sequence the protein of a much larger clone, which differs from the DNA translation at residue 5; a read error is likely, and the protein displayed is translated from the DNA. The rearrangement links TRDV2 to TRDJ1; 10 bases are shared with TRDD3. Germline V CDR1 and CDR2: GEAIGNYY, EKD. V lost 4 bases to trimming and J lost 4 bases; unmatched junction nucleotides: 8. CDR3 length: 15 residues. CDR3 sequence (DNA): TGTGCCTGTGATCCTGTCGGGGGGATACGCGATAAACTCATCTTT. It translates to CACDPVGGIRDKLIF.